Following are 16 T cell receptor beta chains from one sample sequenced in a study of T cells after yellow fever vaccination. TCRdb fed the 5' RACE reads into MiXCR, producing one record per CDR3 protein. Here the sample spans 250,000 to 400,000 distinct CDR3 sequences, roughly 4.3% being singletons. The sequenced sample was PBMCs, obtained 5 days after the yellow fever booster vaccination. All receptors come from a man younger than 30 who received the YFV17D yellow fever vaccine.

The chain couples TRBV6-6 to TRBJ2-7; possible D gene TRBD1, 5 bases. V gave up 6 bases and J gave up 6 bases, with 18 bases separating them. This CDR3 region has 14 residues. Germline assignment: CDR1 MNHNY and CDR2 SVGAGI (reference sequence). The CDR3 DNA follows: TGTGCCAGCAGCCTAGGATTGGGGCCCGGCGAGCAGTACTTC. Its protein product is CASSLGLGPGEQYF.

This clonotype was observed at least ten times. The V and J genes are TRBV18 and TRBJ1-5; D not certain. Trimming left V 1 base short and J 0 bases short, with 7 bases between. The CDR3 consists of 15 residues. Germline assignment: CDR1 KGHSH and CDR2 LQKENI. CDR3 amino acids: CASSPRENSNQPQHF. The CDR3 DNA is TGTGCCAGCTCACCACGGGAAAATAGCAATCAGCCCCAGCATTTT.

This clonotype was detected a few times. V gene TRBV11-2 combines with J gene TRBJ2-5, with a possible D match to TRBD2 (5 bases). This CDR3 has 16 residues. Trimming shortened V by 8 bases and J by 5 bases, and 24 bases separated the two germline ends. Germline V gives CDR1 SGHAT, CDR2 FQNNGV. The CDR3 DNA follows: TGTGCCAGCCAATCTGGGTCTAGCAAGATGAGTGAGACCCAGTACTTC. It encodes CASQSGSSKMSETQYF.

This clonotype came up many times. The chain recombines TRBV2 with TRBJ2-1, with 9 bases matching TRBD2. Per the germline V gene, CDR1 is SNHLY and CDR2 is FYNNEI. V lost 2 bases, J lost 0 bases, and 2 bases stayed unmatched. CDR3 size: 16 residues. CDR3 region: CASSELAGSSYNEQFF. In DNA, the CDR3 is TGTGCCAGCAGTGAACTAGCGGGGAGCTCCTACAATGAGCAGTTCTTC.

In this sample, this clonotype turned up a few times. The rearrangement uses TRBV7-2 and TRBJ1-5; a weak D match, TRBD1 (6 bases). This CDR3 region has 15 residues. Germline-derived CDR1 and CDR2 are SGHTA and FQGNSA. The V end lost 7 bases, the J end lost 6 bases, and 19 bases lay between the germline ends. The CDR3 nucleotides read TGTGCCAGCACTCTACCAGGGACACCCCTTCAGCCCCAGCATTTT. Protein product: CASTLPGTPLQPQHF.

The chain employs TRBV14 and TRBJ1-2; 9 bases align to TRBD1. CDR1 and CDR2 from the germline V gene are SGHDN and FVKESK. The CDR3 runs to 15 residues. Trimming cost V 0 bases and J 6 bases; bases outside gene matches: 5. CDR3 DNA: TGTGCCAGCAGCCAAGACGGACAGGGGCTGGATGGCTACACCTTC. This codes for CASSQDGQGLDGYTF.

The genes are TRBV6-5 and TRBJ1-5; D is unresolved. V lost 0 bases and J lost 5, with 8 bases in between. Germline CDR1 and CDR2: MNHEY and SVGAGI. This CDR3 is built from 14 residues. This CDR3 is CASSYSGGDQPQHF. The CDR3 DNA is TGTGCCAGCAGTTACTCTGGAGGAGATCAGCCCCAGCATTTT.

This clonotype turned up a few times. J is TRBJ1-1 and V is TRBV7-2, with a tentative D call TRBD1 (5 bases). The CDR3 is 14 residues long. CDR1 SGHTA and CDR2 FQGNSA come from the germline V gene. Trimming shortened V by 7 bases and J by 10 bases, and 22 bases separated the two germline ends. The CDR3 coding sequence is TGTGCCAGCACCTACGCAGGGAAGGTGACGGTAGCTTTCTTT. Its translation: CASTYAGKVTVAFF.

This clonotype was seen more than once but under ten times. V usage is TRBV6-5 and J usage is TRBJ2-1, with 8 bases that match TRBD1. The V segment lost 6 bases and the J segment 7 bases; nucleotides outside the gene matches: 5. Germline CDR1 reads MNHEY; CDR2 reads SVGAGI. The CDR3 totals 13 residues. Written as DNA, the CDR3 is TGTGCCAGCAGGGGGCAGGGGGCAAATGAGCAGTTCTTC. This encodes CASRGQGANEQFF.

CDR3 amino acids: CSAIRRDGSYGYTF. CDR3 DNA: TGCAGTGCTATTAGGCGGGACGGTTCCTATGGCTACACCTTC. V and J are TRBV20-1 and TRBJ1-2; possibly TRBD1 for D (5 bases). This CDR3 spans 14 amino acids. V was trimmed by 4 bases and J by 4 bases, leaving 16 bases between them. Germline V gives CDR1 DFQATT, CDR2 SNEGSKA (reference sequence).

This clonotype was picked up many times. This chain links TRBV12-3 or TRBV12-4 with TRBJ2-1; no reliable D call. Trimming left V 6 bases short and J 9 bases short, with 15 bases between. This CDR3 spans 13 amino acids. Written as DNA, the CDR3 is TGTGCCAGCAGGCTAGGTCCCAGCTCTGAGCAGTTCTTC. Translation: CASRLGPSSEQFF.

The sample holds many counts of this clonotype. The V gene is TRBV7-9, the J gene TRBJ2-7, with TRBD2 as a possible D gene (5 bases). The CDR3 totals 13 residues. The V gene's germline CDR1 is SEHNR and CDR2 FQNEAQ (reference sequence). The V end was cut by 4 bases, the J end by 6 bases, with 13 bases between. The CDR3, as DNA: TGTGCCAGCAGCTCCTCCCTTCGGGGCGAGCAGTACGTC. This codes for CASSSSLRGEQYV.

The CDR3 region is CASSQVTSGQSYGYTF. The CDR3, as DNA: TGTGCCAGCAGCCAAGTTACGTCGGGACAAAGCTATGGCTACACCTTC. The chain is built from TRBV3-1 and TRBJ1-2; a possible D gene is TRBD1 (6 bases). The V gene's germline CDR1 is LGHDT and CDR2 YNNKEL (reference sequence). Trimming took 1 base from V and 4 from J, leaving 16 bases between them. The CDR3 spans 16 residues.

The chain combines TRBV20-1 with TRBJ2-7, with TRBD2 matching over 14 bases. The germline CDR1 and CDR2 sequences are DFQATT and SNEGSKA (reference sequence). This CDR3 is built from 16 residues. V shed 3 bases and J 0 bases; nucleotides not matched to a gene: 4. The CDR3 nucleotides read TGCAGTGCTAGGGGGGGGACTAGCGGGAGCTCCTACGAGCAGTACGTC. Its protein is CSARGGTSGSSYEQYV.

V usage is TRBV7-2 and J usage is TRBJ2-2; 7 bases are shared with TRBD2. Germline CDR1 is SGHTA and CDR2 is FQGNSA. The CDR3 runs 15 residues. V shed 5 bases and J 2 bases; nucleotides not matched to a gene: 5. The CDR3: CASSPRTSNTGELFF. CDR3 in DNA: TGTGCCAGCAGCCCGAGGACTAGTAACACCGGGGAGCTGTTTTTT.

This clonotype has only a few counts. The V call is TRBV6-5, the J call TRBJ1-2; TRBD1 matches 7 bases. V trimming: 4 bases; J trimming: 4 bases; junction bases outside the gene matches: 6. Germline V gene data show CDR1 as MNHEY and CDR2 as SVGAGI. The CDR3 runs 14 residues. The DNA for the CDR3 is TGTGCCAGCAGTTTTCGACAGGGTCGCTATGGCTACACCTTC. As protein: CASSFRQGRYGYTF.